The rows below give T cell receptor beta chains drawn from one sample of a study of cytomegalovirus exposure and HLA in healthy donors. This table comes from immunoSEQ multiplex PCR, and its TCRdb copy is limited to in-frame clones, with some not included. The sample consists of about 69,000 clones, roughly 80% of them appearing once. The sample comprised PBMCs. The receptors here all came from a woman aged 25 to 45 in good health and CMV-seropositive. Both conserved end residues are part of each CDR3. D genes are given only for firm matches. Clone sizes are given selectively: once, few, many, or a class where the clone is expanded.

CDR3: CATGLGGNLRETQYF; DNA: TGTGCCACTGGGTTGGGAGGGAATTTAAGAGAGACCCAGTACTTC; V: TRBV15; J: TRBJ2-5; size: NA; D: TRBD2
CDR3: CATSRESGVLYGYTF; DNA: TGTGCCACCAGCAGAGAATCAGGGGTGCTCTATGGCTACACCTTC; V: TRBV15; J: TRBJ1-2; size: NA; D: NA
CDR3: CAGVGGEVTQYF; DNA: TGTGCAGGGGTGGGAGGGGAGGTGACCCAGTACTTC; V: TRBV6-4; J: TRBJ2-5; size: NA; D: TRBD2
CDR3: CAWRGGTANTEAFF; DNA: TGTGCCTGGAGGGGAGGGACGGCGAACACTGAAGCTTTCTTT; V: TRBV30; J: TRBJ1-1; size: few; D: NA
CDR3: CATSSTADTQYF; DNA: TGCGCCACCTCCTCTACGGCAGATACGCAGTATTTT; V: TRBV4-1; J: TRBJ2-3; size: NA; D: NA
CDR3: CASSSTGYWTEAFF; DNA: TGTGCCAGCAGTAGTACAGGGTACTGGACTGAAGCTTTCTTT; V: TRBV6-1; J: TRBJ1-1; size: NA; D: NA
CDR3: CASSPLFSGNPYEQYF; DNA: TGTGCCAGCTCACCCCTCTTTAGCGGAAACCCCTACGAGCAGTACTTC; V: TRBV18; J: TRBJ2-7; size: few; D: NA
CDR3: CSAPRGNGYTF; DNA: TGCAGTGCTCCCAGGGGGAATGGCTACACCTTC; V: TRBV20-1; J: TRBJ1-2; size: once; D: TRBD1
CDR3: CASSLGLAGTGELFF; DNA: TGTGCCAGCAGCTTAGGACTAGCGGGCACCGGGGAGCTGTTTTTT; V: TRBV7-2; J: TRBJ2-2; size: few; D: TRBD2
CDR3: CASSSLKGGTGGGYTF; DNA: TGTGCCAGCAGTTCCCTAAAAGGGGGGACAGGGGGCGGCTACACCTTC; V: TRBV6-5; J: TRBJ1-2; size: NA; D: TRBD1
CDR3: CASSLIGLNTEAFF; DNA: TGCGCCAGCAGCTTGATCGGGTTAAACACTGAAGCTTTCTTT; V: TRBV5-1; J: TRBJ1-1; size: NA; D: NA
CDR3: CATKIADPEATYNEQFF; DNA: TGTGCCACCAAAATAGCGGACCCGGAGGCTACCTACAATGAGCAGTTCTTC; V: TRBV10-3; J: TRBJ2-1; size: NA; D: NA
CDR3: CASSESRETQYF; DNA: TGTGCCAGCAGTGAATCCAGGGAGACCCAGTACTTC; V: TRBV2; J: TRBJ2-5; size: NA; D: NA
CDR3: CAWSTGPSYEQYF; DNA: TGTGCCTGGTCGACAGGTCCCTCCTACGAGCAGTACTTC; V: TRBV30; J: TRBJ2-7; size: NA; D: NA
CDR3: CATSRDLVSAEKLFF; DNA: TGTGCCACCAGCAGAGATCTAGTTTCCGCTGAAAAACTGTTTTTT; V: TRBV15; J: TRBJ1-4; size: NA; D: NA
CDR3: CASMRGTNFSYEQYF; DNA: TGTGCCAGCATGAGGGGGACTAACTTCTCCTACGAGCAGTACTTC; V: TRBV2; J: TRBJ2-7; size: few; D: NA
CDR3: CASCNPPWGQSGYTF; DNA: TGTGCCAGCTGCAACCCCCCCTGGGGGCAGAGTGGCTACACCTTC; V: TRBV27; J: TRBJ1-2; size: NA; D: NA
CDR3: CAWSVSGNGYTF; DNA: TGTGCCTGGAGTGTATCAGGGAATGGCTACACCTTC; V: TRBV30; J: TRBJ1-2; size: NA; D: NA
CDR3: CARTGLTNTGELFF; DNA: TGTGCCAGGACAGGACTAACGAACACCGGGGAGCTGTTTTTT; V: TRBV30; J: TRBJ2-2; size: NA; D: NA
CDR3: CASSSMRANYGYTF; DNA: TGTGCCAGCAGCTCGATGCGGGCTAACTATGGCTACACCTTC; V: TRBV9; J: TRBJ1-2; size: NA; D: NA
CDR3: CASSLGEGRYEQYF; DNA: TGTGCCAGCAGCTTAGGGGAGGGCCGCTACGAGCAGTACTTC; V: TRBV7-2; J: TRBJ2-7; size: NA; D: TRBD2
CDR3: CASSSITRGGTEAFF; DNA: TGTGCCAGCAGCTCGATAACCCGGGGGGGCACTGAAGCTTTCTTT; V: TRBV11-2; J: TRBJ1-1; size: NA; D: NA
CDR3: CASSPSGSKSNEQFF; DNA: TGTGCCAGCAGCCCTAGCGGGAGCAAGTCCAATGAGCAGTTCTTC; V: TRBV11-3; J: TRBJ2-1; size: NA; D: TRBD2
CDR3: CSVTLAGENIQYF; DNA: TGCAGCGTTACCCTAGCGGGCGAAAACATTCAGTACTTC; V: TRBV29-1; J: TRBJ2-4; size: NA; D: TRBD2
CDR3: CAWQDSVNQPQHF; DNA: TGTGCCTGGCAGGACAGCGTTAATCAGCCCCAGCATTTT; V: TRBV30; J: TRBJ1-5; size: NA; D: NA
CDR3: CASSLQGPGNTIYF; DNA: TGTGCCAGCAGTCTACAGGGGCCTGGAAACACCATATATTTT; V: TRBV7-3; J: TRBJ1-3; size: few; D: TRBD1
CDR3: CASSYSPGLRDSGELFF; DNA: TGTGCCAGCAGTTATTCCCCGGGACTGAGGGATTCCGGGGAGCTGTTTTTT; V: TRBV7-6; J: TRBJ2-2; size: few; D: NA
CDR3: CAISAGTGARTEAFF; DNA: TGTGCCATCAGTGCCGGGACAGGGGCGAGAACTGAAGCTTTCTTT; V: TRBV10-3; J: TRBJ1-1; size: few; D: TRBD1
CDR3: CASSWLARRASHGYTF; DNA: TGTGCCAGCAGCTGGTTAGCGCGGAGGGCGAGCCATGGCTACACCTTC; V: TRBV5-6; J: TRBJ1-2; size: NA; D: NA
CDR3: CASSLAGGNNEQFF; DNA: TGTGCCAGCAGCTTAGCAGGGGGAAACAATGAGCAGTTCTTC; V: TRBV11-2; J: TRBJ2-1; size: NA; D: TRBD1
CDR3: CASSLTGGPYEQYF; DNA: TGTGCCAGCAGTTTAACAGGGGGGCCCTACGAGCAGTACTTC; V: TRBV28; J: TRBJ2-7; size: NA; D: TRBD1
CDR3: CASSDSAGSSYEQYF; DNA: TGTGCCAGCAGTGATTCCGCGGGGAGCTCCTACGAGCAGTACTTC; V: TRBV6-1; J: TRBJ2-7; size: NA; D: NA
CDR3: CSVVEWNSYNEQFF; DNA: TGCAGCGTTGTGGAGTGGAACTCCTACAATGAGCAGTTCTTC; V: TRBV29-1; J: TRBJ2-1; size: NA; D: NA
CDR3: CASSLESGGFGEQYF; DNA: TGCGCCAGCAGCTTGGAATCGGGAGGTTTTGGCGAGCAGTACTTC; V: TRBV5-1; J: TRBJ2-7; size: few; D: TRBD2
CDR3: CASSLDSRNEQYF; DNA: TGCGCCAGCAGCTTGGACTCAAGAAACGAGCAGTACTTC; V: TRBV5-1; J: TRBJ2-7; size: NA; D: NA
CDR3: CTSSKLGFAHTQYF; DNA: TGCACCAGCAGCAAGCTCGGGTTCGCTCATACGCAGTATTTT; V: TRBV1; J: TRBJ2-3; size: NA; D: NA
CDR3: CASSHRRSMNTEAFF; DNA: TGTGCCAGTAGTCACAGAAGATCGATGAACACTGAAGCTTTCTTT; V: TRBV19; J: TRBJ1-1; size: NA; D: NA
CDR3: CASSLSRDRRNQPQHF; DNA: TGTGCCAGCAGCTTAAGCCGGGACAGGAGGAATCAGCCCCAGCATTTT; V: TRBV7-9; J: TRBJ1-5; size: NA; D: TRBD1
CDR3: CAWSVLGTATYEQYF; DNA: TGTGCCTGGAGTGTACTGGGGACTGCGACCTACGAGCAGTACTTC; V: TRBV30; J: TRBJ2-7; size: NA; D: NA